The count of the clone carrying this T cell receptor (beta chain) is one. Its antigen remains unknown. These data are taken from a study of graft-versus-host responses after intestinal transplantation. Whole-study context: Recipients got multivisceral, liver-intestinal, or isolated intestinal transplants.

The V end lost 6 bases, the J end lost 5 bases, and 16 bases lay between the germline ends. The CDR3 has 15 amino acids. Germline CDR1 reads KGHSH; CDR2 reads LQKENI. Using immunoSEQ multiplex PCR, the repertoire was profiled, and TCRdb retains in-frame clones only, with some absent. The sample lists approximately 86,000 clones; 92% were seen once. Study-level findings and limits: Allograft graft-versus-host to host-versus-graft clonal ratios ran high in patients with graft-donor T cell macrochimerism. Early post-transplant HvG declines showed an association with peak circulating GvH clone levels. The authors found GvH clones in recipient marrow, some appearing first in ileum or blood.

The chain links TRBV18 to TRBJ2-2; tentatively, D is TRBD1 (6 bases). The receptor was derived from a human donor who was the organ donor for an intestinal transplant. The sample here was unstimulated CD8+ T cells sorted from spleen or lymph node cells, taken before transplant. Here the CDR3 DNA reads TGTGCCAGCTCCCTGACGGACAGCCCTACCGGGGAGCTGTTTTTT. Its protein is CASSLTDSPTGELFF.